A selection of T cell receptor beta chains follows, all from one sample in a study of a mutant IDH1 vaccine in newly diagnosed glioma. Here immunoSEQ multiplex PCR was the method, and the copy in TCRdb shows in-frame clones only, minus some. This sample yields around 53,000 clones, of which 90% to 95% are seen a single time; under 2.5% belongs to the top ten. These TCRs' antigens remain unknown. This sample comprised PBMCs, obtained from a glioma patient whose treatment included an IDH1 peptide vaccine. Receptor source: a man in his fifties with glioma. The CDR3 runs from the conserved cysteine through the conserved F or W. Fields, in order: CDR3 length, clone size, J gene, D gene, V gene, CDR3 DNA, CDR3 protein. The D gene is left open where the match is weak. Some rows mark clone size as missing; the rest say once, few, many or name a class of expanded clone.

len: 12; abundance: -; j_gene: TRBJ2-7; d_gene: -; v_gene: TRBV29-1; CDR3nt: TGCAGCGCCCGGAGGGGGGTGGAAGAGCAGTACTTC; CDR3aa: CSARRGVEEQYF
len: 15; abundance: -; j_gene: TRBJ2-3; d_gene: TRBD2; v_gene: TRBV29-1; CDR3nt: TGCAGCGTTGAAGATCAGCGGGAGGTGGAAGATACGCAGTATTTT; CDR3aa: CSVEDQREVEDTQYF
len: 15; abundance: -; j_gene: TRBJ2-7; d_gene: -; v_gene: TRBV6-6; CDR3nt: TGTGCCAGCAGTTCAACCGGTCGGGACCGGGGCGAGCAGTACTTC; CDR3aa: CASSSTGRDRGEQYF
len: 19; abundance: -; j_gene: TRBJ2-7; d_gene: TRBD1; v_gene: TRBV27; CDR3nt: TGTGCCAGCAGTTTATACTTCCTCCTCGGGACAGGGGCTACTTGGGAGCAGTACTTC; CDR3aa: CASSLYFLLGTGATWEQYF
len: 17; abundance: -; j_gene: TRBJ1-1; d_gene: TRBD1; v_gene: TRBV27; CDR3nt: TGTGCCAGCAGGGTTATGTGGGACAGAATCTCTGGCACTGAAGCTTTCTTT; CDR3aa: CASRVMWDRISGTEAFF
len: 13; abundance: -; j_gene: TRBJ2-7; d_gene: -; v_gene: TRBV30; CDR3nt: TGTGCCTGGAACGTGGGGAATTCCTACGAGCAGTACTTC; CDR3aa: CAWNVGNSYEQYF
len: 11; abundance: -; j_gene: TRBJ1-2; d_gene: -; v_gene: TRBV20-1; CDR3nt: TGCAGTGCCAGCCTATTCTATGGCTACACCTTC; CDR3aa: CSASLFYGYTF
len: 14; abundance: -; j_gene: TRBJ2-7; d_gene: -; v_gene: TRBV2; CDR3nt: TGTGCCAGCAGTAATCGGGGGGCAACCTACGAGCAGTACTTC; CDR3aa: CASSNRGATYEQYF
len: 14; abundance: -; j_gene: TRBJ2-7; d_gene: TRBD1; v_gene: TRBV14; CDR3nt: TGTGCCAGCAGCCAAGAGGGACAGGCCTACGAGCAGTACTTC; CDR3aa: CASSQEGQAYEQYF
len: 16; abundance: -; j_gene: TRBJ2-3; d_gene: -; v_gene: TRBV2; CDR3nt: TGTGCCAGCAGGGTCGGGTTTGGTTGGGTAACGGATACGCAGTATTTT; CDR3aa: CASRVGFGWVTDTQYF
len: 17; abundance: -; j_gene: TRBJ1-4; d_gene: -; v_gene: TRBV4-1; CDR3nt: TGCGCCAGCAGCAAGACGGACCTGATTGCAACTAATGAAAAACTGTTTTTT; CDR3aa: CASSKTDLIATNEKLFF
len: 14; abundance: few; j_gene: TRBJ1-6; d_gene: -; v_gene: TRBV7-9; CDR3nt: TGTGCCAGCAGCTTAGTACGGGACAATTCACCCCTCCACTTT; CDR3aa: CASSLVRDNSPLHF
len: 17; abundance: once; j_gene: TRBJ1-5; d_gene: TRBD1; v_gene: TRBV28; CDR3nt: TGTGCCAGCAGTTATGATCAGGGGGCCTACGCCTATCAGCCCCAGCATTTT; CDR3aa: CASSYDQGAYAYQPQHF
len: 14; abundance: -; j_gene: TRBJ2-6; d_gene: -; v_gene: TRBV7-3; CDR3nt: TGTGCCAGCAGCTCGGCCGTCGGGCAACACGTCCTGACTTTC; CDR3aa: CASSSAVGQHVLTF
len: 13; abundance: -; j_gene: TRBJ2-1; d_gene: -; v_gene: TRBV5-1; CDR3nt: TGCGCCAGCAGCTTGAACGCCTACAATGAGCAGTTCTTC; CDR3aa: CASSLNAYNEQFF
len: 15; abundance: -; j_gene: TRBJ1-3; d_gene: -; v_gene: TRBV9; CDR3nt: TGTGCCAGCAGCGTAGATCACGATCGGGGAAACACCATATATTTT; CDR3aa: CASSVDHDRGNTIYF
len: 14; abundance: -; j_gene: TRBJ1-5; d_gene: TRBD1; v_gene: TRBV9; CDR3nt: TGTGCCAGCAGCACCGGGACAGTGAATCAGCCCCAGCATTTT; CDR3aa: CASSTGTVNQPQHF
len: 13; abundance: -; j_gene: TRBJ1-2; d_gene: TRBD1; v_gene: TRBV27; CDR3nt: TGTGCCAGCAGTTTGACAGGGGGCTTTGGCTACACCTTC; CDR3aa: CASSLTGGFGYTF
len: 13; abundance: -; j_gene: TRBJ2-7; d_gene: TRBD2; v_gene: TRBV7-2; CDR3nt: TGTGCCAGCAGCGCCGCGGGACTAACCGAGCAGTACTTC; CDR3aa: CASSAAGLTEQYF
len: 15; abundance: -; j_gene: TRBJ2-3; d_gene: TRBD1; v_gene: TRBV2; CDR3nt: TGTGCCAGCAGTGTGGACAGGGTGGCGACAGATACGCAGTATTTT; CDR3aa: CASSVDRVATDTQYF
len: 15; abundance: -; j_gene: TRBJ2-7; d_gene: -; v_gene: TRBV5-1; CDR3nt: TGCGCCAGCAGTGCGCGGGACGGGAGCTCCTACGAGCAGTACTTC; CDR3aa: CASSARDGSSYEQYF
len: 15; abundance: -; j_gene: TRBJ2-7; d_gene: TRBD2; v_gene: TRBV5-6; CDR3nt: TGTGCCAGCTGGTCGATAGGTGGGAGGGTCCACGAGCAGTACTTC; CDR3aa: CASWSIGGRVHEQYF
len: 13; abundance: -; j_gene: TRBJ2-7; d_gene: -; v_gene: TRBV7-2; CDR3nt: TGTGCCAGCAGCTTTCAGGCAGCCTACGAGCAGTACTTC; CDR3aa: CASSFQAAYEQYF
len: 16; abundance: -; j_gene: TRBJ2-2; d_gene: TRBD1; v_gene: TRBV4-2; CDR3nt: TGTGCCAGCAGCCGAGAGACAGGGGCGGACACCGGGGAGCTGTTTTTT; CDR3aa: CASSRETGADTGELFF
len: 12; abundance: -; j_gene: TRBJ2-7; d_gene: TRBD2; v_gene: TRBV2; CDR3nt: TGTGCCAGCAGGCTAGCGGGTTACGAGCAGTACTTC; CDR3aa: CASRLAGYEQYF
len: 18; abundance: -; j_gene: TRBJ2-3; d_gene: TRBD2; v_gene: TRBV5-6; CDR3nt: TGTGCCAGCAGCTTGAGGGTTGACCCTAGCGGGGGAGGTAATACGCAGTATTTT; CDR3aa: CASSLRVDPSGGGNTQYF
len: 16; abundance: -; j_gene: TRBJ2-7; d_gene: TRBD2; v_gene: TRBV18; CDR3nt: TGTGCCAGCTCACCGCCCGGGACTAGCGGACTCTACGAGCAGTACTTC; CDR3aa: CASSPPGTSGLYEQYF
len: 14; abundance: -; j_gene: TRBJ1-2; d_gene: -; v_gene: TRBV6-1; CDR3nt: TGTGCCACCATGGACAAAGTTACCATTCTTGACTACACCTTC; CDR3aa: CATMDKVTILDYTF
len: 14; abundance: -; j_gene: TRBJ2-1; d_gene: -; v_gene: TRBV28; CDR3nt: TGTGCCAGCAGTTTAAGCGGCTCCTACAATGAGCAGTTCTTC; CDR3aa: CASSLSGSYNEQFF
len: 15; abundance: -; j_gene: TRBJ1-5; d_gene: TRBD1; v_gene: TRBV29-1; CDR3nt: TGCAGCGTTGGACAGGGGGGAGGAAGCAATCAGCCCCAGCATTTT; CDR3aa: CSVGQGGGSNQPQHF
len: 15; abundance: -; j_gene: TRBJ1-1; d_gene: -; v_gene: TRBV27; CDR3nt: TGTGCCAGCAGTCCAGACAGGAGGGTCCCCACTGAAGCTTTCTTT; CDR3aa: CASSPDRRVPTEAFF
len: 15; abundance: once; j_gene: TRBJ2-7; d_gene: -; v_gene: TRBV7-9; CDR3nt: TGTGCCAGCAGCTTAGATGGGAGACCAACCTACGAGCAGTACTTC; CDR3aa: CASSLDGRPTYEQYF
len: 14; abundance: -; j_gene: TRBJ2-4; d_gene: -; v_gene: TRBV7-9; CDR3nt: TGTGCCAGCAGCAAAGGAGGGCCACCAAACATTCAGTACTTC; CDR3aa: CASSKGGPPNIQYF
len: 13; abundance: -; j_gene: TRBJ1-4; d_gene: -; v_gene: TRBV6-5; CDR3nt: TGTGCCAGCAGTGAATGGACAACTGAAAAACTGTTTTTT; CDR3aa: CASSEWTTEKLFF
len: 16; abundance: -; j_gene: TRBJ1-1; d_gene: -; v_gene: TRBV5-8; CDR3nt: TGTGCCAGCAGAGCCGGGGGGGCTAACCCGAACACTGAAGCTTTCTTT; CDR3aa: CASRAGGANPNTEAFF
len: 15; abundance: -; j_gene: TRBJ1-1; d_gene: TRBD1; v_gene: TRBV5-1; CDR3nt: TGCGCCAGCAGCGGAAGACAGGGCCTGAACACTGAAGCTTTCTTT; CDR3aa: CASSGRQGLNTEAFF
len: 15; abundance: -; j_gene: TRBJ1-3; d_gene: -; v_gene: TRBV7-8; CDR3nt: TGTGCCAGCAGCTCCCAAGGAGCCTCTGGAAACACCATATATTTT; CDR3aa: CASSSQGASGNTIYF
len: 13; abundance: -; j_gene: TRBJ2-7; d_gene: -; v_gene: TRBV7-2; CDR3nt: TGTGCCAGCAGCTCCCAATCTCTCTACGAGCAGTACTTC; CDR3aa: CASSSQSLYEQYF
len: 14; abundance: -; j_gene: TRBJ2-1; d_gene: -; v_gene: TRBV4-3; CDR3nt: TGCGCCAGCAGCCAAGACCCCGGGCAGTCGGAGCAGTTCTTC; CDR3aa: CASSQDPGQSEQFF
len: 14; abundance: -; j_gene: TRBJ1-5; d_gene: -; v_gene: TRBV7-8; CDR3nt: TGTGCCAGCAGCTTAGTAGATAGCAATCAGCCCCAGCATTTT; CDR3aa: CASSLVDSNQPQHF
len: 16; abundance: -; j_gene: TRBJ2-3; d_gene: TRBD2; v_gene: TRBV5-1; CDR3nt: TGCGCCAGCAGCTTTACTAGCGGGGGGTTGGTAGATACGCAGTATTTT; CDR3aa: CASSFTSGGLVDTQYF
len: 15; abundance: -; j_gene: TRBJ1-4; d_gene: -; v_gene: TRBV5-1; CDR3nt: TGCGCCAGCAGCCTTTCTGGCGCAACTAATGAAAAACTGTTTTTT; CDR3aa: CASSLSGATNEKLFF
len: 13; abundance: once; j_gene: TRBJ1-1; d_gene: -; v_gene: TRBV5-4; CDR3nt: TGTGCCAGCAGCTTGGTAGGGAGCACTGAAGCTTTCTTT; CDR3aa: CASSLVGSTEAFF